This T cell receptor (beta chain) derives from a study of T cells in Graves' hyperthyroidism and ophthalmopathy (dated by TCRdb to the late 2010s). A note on the overall study: To identify distinguishing TCR V-J signatures, a discovery cohort of some 100 patients was used, comprising approximately 40 with Graves' ophthalmopathy and roughly 60 with stable Graves' hyperthyroidism. The 100 or so discovery patients were divided at random into training and test sets in a 7:3 ratio. TCR Vbeta CDR3 sequencing of fewer than 150 peripheral blood samples (43 ophthalmopathy, 70 to 85 hyperthyroidism and approximately 17 progressor patients) is reported in the paper. In six Graves' hyperthyroidism patients, the study also compared T-cell repertoires from thyroid tissue with T-cell repertoires from blood. Prospective prediction of ophthalmopathy was tested in an independent validation cohort of approximately 19 hyperthyroidism patients and 15 to 17 patients who later progressed to ophthalmopathy. Following sampling, methimazole starting at 30 mg daily was given to hyperthyroidism patients, and high-dose intravenous methylprednisolone was given to ophthalmopathy patients.

The CDR3 numbers 14 residues from cysteine through phenylalanine. The DNA shown is the 42-base CDR3, in frame from base 1. Trimming costs V 10 bases and J 2 bases, and their ends lie 17 bases apart. Sequences ENHRY (CDR1) and SYGVKD (CDR2) are obtained from the germline V gene. To note about this clonotype: Which antigen it targets is not known. Base qualities are not at hand, and no much larger clone is one base apart.

Any patient with an uncontrolled infection, another autoimmune disease, pregnancy or lactation was excluded. Diagnoses relied on clinical symptoms, serum thyroxine and TRAb, thyroid ultrasound and orbital computed tomography. Total RNA was extracted using Trizol reagent, and RNA quality was assessed on an Agilent 2100 Bioanalyzer. General conclusions and limits of the study: In validation, the model predicted progression to ophthalmopathy a median of 6.5 months before onset, with about 71% sensitivity and more than 72% specificity. Most expanded thyroid clonotypes (frequency above 0.001) were also found in blood, which suggests that blood repertoires may mirror thyroid immune responses. No statistical method was used to fix the sample size in advance, and group allocation was not hidden from the investigators. In cross-validation, a model built on a 13 V-J signature told ophthalmopathy apart from stable hyperthyroidism with under 90% sensitivity and roughly 82% specificity, and in testing the same model reached 80%/75%.

The TCR beta CDR3 regions were amplified from RNA transcripts. The first round of RT-PCR for the TCR CDR3 was performed with the HTBI primer set and the Qiagen OneStep RT-PCR kit. The libraries were constructed in a second round of multiplex PCR and then size-selected and purified. Libraries were sequenced paired-end with 100 bp reads on an Illumina HiSeq2000. The published analysis was carried out like this. SOAPnuke was used to process the raw data, with reads discarded if the reads contained adapters or uncalled bases, had a mean Phred below 15, or lacked an exact constant-primer or identifier match. High-quality paired reads were merged using COPE v1.2.5, and each unique nucleotide sequence was defined as a clonotype. MiTCR v1.1 was used to align clonotypes to the IMGT TRBV, TRBD and TRBJ reference segments. The analysis was restricted to V-J combinations with a frequency above 0.0001, which together covered about 99% of the repertoires. The TCS score was defined as F50 (clonal expansion) divided by E x V (chaos), with BLOSUM62-based TCRdist calculated between CDR3 peptides within each V-J. Welch's t-statistics and random forest reduced around 520 V-J features to 13, which were used in a naive Bayes classifier (R e1071). Thyroid-blood repertoire similarity was quantified with the Morisita-Horn index. TCRdb applied fastp at Q25 and MiXCR to the public reads, then kept only in-frame beta chains. Entries that share a CDR3 protein sequence are merged under the most common genes and DNA. TCRdb assigned the V and J calls; the authors' analysis was not used. For this sample there are more than 500,000 distinct CDR3 sequences; more than 45% appear just once. The ten largest make up around 20% of the sample.

The TCR sequence derives from an adult woman with Graves' disease, either hyperthyroidism or ophthalmopathy (not recorded which). The sample comprised peripheral blood or thyroid tissue (not recorded which). The rearranged chain carries TRBV10-3 and TRBJ1-2, with no confidently assigned D gene. CDR3 reads: CATRTDGTNYGYTF. The nucleotide sequence reads as follows: TGTGCCACCAGGACGGACGGAACAAACTATGGCTACACCTTC.